These 9 T cell receptor beta chains were sequenced from one sample in a study of Ad26.COV2.S vaccination and SARS-CoV-2 variants. Sequencing was performed with immunoSEQ multiplex PCR; in TCRdb, only in-frame clones are kept and a portion is missing. The sample yields around 270,000 clones, roughly nine tenths seen once. The treatment here: 15 to 20 received Ad26.COV2.S at low or high dose, single or two shots; roughly five received placebo; per-sample allocation not given. Collection of samples fell on day 63 after the first vaccine or placebo injection. Source: peripheral blood, taken in a trial of Ad26.COV2.S vaccine versus placebo. The receptors shown here come from a person between 18 and 65 years old who received the Ad26.COV2.S COVID-19 vaccine or a placebo.

Here the CDR3 reads CASSLSTGSSSYEQYF. CDR3 DNA sequence: TGCGCCAGCAGCTTGAGTACAGGGTCGAGCTCCTACGAGCAGTACTTC. The chain couples TRBV5-1 to TRBJ2-7, with a possible D match to TRBD1 (6 bases). Germline values: CDR1 SGHRS, CDR2 YFSETQ. V lost 1 base to trimming and J lost 0 bases, with 14 bases between them. The CDR3 is 16 amino acids.

This chain connects TRBV9 to TRBJ2-2; D remains ambiguous. V was trimmed by 1 base and J by 4 bases, leaving 11 bases between them. CDR3 length: 15 residues. CDR1 and CDR2 (germline): SGDLS, YYNGEE. In DNA form, the CDR3 reads TGTGCCAGCAGCGTATTTGGTGCTCGCACCGGGGAGCTGTTTTTT. It translates to CASSVFGARTGELFF.

The rearrangement uses TRBV18 and TRBJ2-7, with 7 bases that match TRBD1. Germline V gene data show CDR1 as KGHSH and CDR2 as LQKENI. The CDR3 is 13 residues long. Trimming cost V 5 bases and J 2 bases; bases outside gene matches: 3. The CDR3 region is CASSRGTAYEQYV. Written as DNA, the CDR3 is TGTGCCAGCTCAAGGGGGACAGCCTACGAGCAGTACGTC.

This sequence joins TRBV7-2 and TRBJ2-1; 7 bases match TRBD2. Germline assignment: CDR1 SGHTA and CDR2 FQGNSA. Trimming took 4 bases from V and 3 from J; bases not matched to a gene: 6. The CDR3 spans 15 residues. In DNA form, the CDR3 reads TGTGCCAGCAGCTATGGGGCTAGCGGCTACAATGAGCAGTTCTTC. Its protein is CASSYGASGYNEQFF.

Relative to its sample, this clone is medium-sized. This chain joins TRBV6-6 and TRBJ2-3, with TRBD1 identical over 7 bases. The germline V gene encodes CDR1 MNHNY and CDR2 SVGAGI (reference sequence). The J segment lost 2 bases and the V segment lost 5 bases, leaving 10 bases of the junction unmatched. This CDR3 region has 16 residues. CDR3: CASSVTGTAFTDTQYF. CDR3 DNA: TGTGCCAGCAGTGTCACCGGGACAGCTTTCACAGATACGCAGTATTTT.

The chain employs TRBV5-4 and TRBJ1-2; D ambiguous. Germline V gene data show CDR1 as SGHNT and CDR2 as YYREEE (reference sequence). The CDR3 has 13 residues. Trimming took 4 bases from V and 4 from J, leaving 11 bases between them. The CDR3 DNA is TGTGCCAGCAGCCCGGACCGACCCTATGGCTACACCTTC. Translated: CASSPDRPYGYTF.

This clone was detected only once. CDR3 loop: CASSSGGAGETQYF. The CDR3 DNA is TGTGCCAGCAGCTCCGGGGGGGCGGGAGAGACCCAGTACTTC. J is TRBJ2-5 and V is TRBV7-2; the match to TRBD2 covers 8 bases. The germline V gene has CDR1 SGHTA and CDR2 FQGNSA. The CDR3 is made up of 14 amino acids. Losses at the gene ends were 4 bases for V and 4 bases for J; bases not matched to a gene: 5. Looking up the rest from reference TRBV7-2 and TRBJ2-5 gives the full variable domain: GAGVSQSPSNKVTEKGKDVELRCDPISGHTALYWYRQSLGQGLEFLIYFQGNSAPDKSGLPSDRFSAERTGGSVSTLTIQRTQQEDSAVYLCASSSGGAGETQYFGPGTRLLVL.

This chain links TRBV5-4 with TRBJ2-2; D possibly corresponds to TRBD2 (6 bases). The CDR3 covers 15 residues. V gave up 5 bases and J gave up 5 bases, with 16 bases separating them. Germline CDR1 reads SGHNT; CDR2 reads YYREEE (reference sequence). CDR3 residues: CASSGAGSSTGELFF. The CDR3 DNA reads TGTGCCAGCAGTGGGGCGGGGTCCTCAACCGGGGAGCTGTTTTTT.

This clone appeared a few times. The chain couples TRBV27 to TRBJ1-4; possibly TRBD1 for D (5 bases). Germline assignment: CDR1 MNHEY and CDR2 SMNVEV (reference sequence). V was pared by 1 base and J by 3 bases, with 9 bases between. This CDR3 is 15 amino acids long. The DNA for the CDR3 is TGTGCCAGCAGTTTATGGGGCAGGTCTAATGAAAAACTGTTTTTT. Its translation is CASSLWGRSNEKLFF.